The 5 T cell receptor beta chains below come from one sample, sequenced in a study of blood T cell repertoires in COVID-19 (dated by TCRdb to 2020 to 2022). Library construction relied on the immunoSEQ multiplex PCR assay. Sourced from immuneACCESS, this table was stored by TCRdb with only in-frame sequences that have V and J called. A share of the clones is absent; for the studies checked, an unresolved V gene accounts for under half, and the remainder has no known explanation. Across this sample there are about 240,000 clones, with around 80% seen only once. The ten largest clones add up to less than 4% of the sample. Sample: peripheral blood. The receptor set was obtained from a woman in her late teens or twenties with acute or convalescent COVID-19.

The chain recombines TRBV3-1 (or the pseudogene TRBV3-2) with TRBJ1-4; TRBD1 agrees at 7 bases. CDR1 LGHDT and CDR2 YNNKEL come from the germline V gene (reference sequence). The CDR3 is 16 amino acids. V lost 1 base and J lost 6; bases outside the gene matches: 8. The CDR3 region has the DNA TGTGCCAGCAGCCAAGTGTGGACAGGAGCGGATGAAAAACTGTTTTTT. Translation gives CASSQVWTGADEKLFF.

This clone is a singleton in its sample. The rearrangement joins TRBV10-2 to TRBJ1-4, with D perhaps TRBD1 (5 bases). Germline assignment: CDR1 WSHSY and CDR2 SAAADI. The CDR3 totals 12 residues. The V gene lost 6 bases and the J gene lost 7 bases, with 9 bases spanning the gap. The CDR3 DNA reads TGCGCCAGCAGCGCCACAGGTGAAAAACTGTTTTTT. Translation: CASSATGEKLFF.

V gene TRBV5-6 combines with J gene TRBJ2-7, with D tentatively TRBD2 (5 bases). The V end was cut by 4 bases, the J end by 3 bases, with 8 bases between. This CDR3 is built from 12 residues. Germline-derived CDR1 and CDR2 are SGHDT and YYEEEE. This CDR3 is CASSRGNYEQYF. The DNA for the CDR3 is TGTGCCAGCAGCCGGGGAAACTACGAGCAGTACTTC. The full variable domain, its missing parts supplied by reference TRBV5-6 and TRBJ2-7, is DAGVTQSPTHLIKTRGQQVTLRCSPKSGHDTVSWYQQALGQGPQFIFQYYEEEERQRGNFPDRFSGHQFPNYSSELNVNALLLGDSALYLCASSRGNYEQYFGPGTRLTVT.

The chain has TRBV6-5 and TRBJ2-1, with 7 bases matching TRBD2. Germline V lookup: CDR1 MNHEY, CDR2 SVGAGI. There are 15 residues in the CDR3. V shed 2 bases and J 9 bases; nucleotides not matched to a gene: 10. The CDR3 nucleotides are TGTGCCAGCAGTTACGCCCTCGCGGGAGTTGGTGAGCAGTTCTTC. It yields the protein CASSYALAGVGEQFF.

The genes are TRBV27 and TRBJ1-1; no clear D. The CDR3 is 13 amino acids. Germline V gene data show CDR1 as MNHEY and CDR2 as SMNVEV (reference sequence). Trimming took off 7 bases at V and 0 bases at J, with 9 bases between the two ends. DNA for the CDR3: TGTGCCAGCAAGTTTCTAGTGAACACTGAAGCTTTCTTT. Translating gives CASKFLVNTEAFF.